The 24 T cell receptor beta chains in this list originate from one sample, sequenced in a study of T-cell memory formation after mild COVID-19. TCRdb recomputed calls from the 5' RACE reads with MiXCR, one row per CDR3 protein. This sample has approximately 100,000 distinct CDR3 sequences, with more than 20% found just once. Source material: PBMCs or a T cell subset sorted from them (not recorded which). These receptors were obtained from a man younger than 35 who had mild COVID-19 (a few samples of this study predate the infection). Cell type and time point are not known.

The J gene is TRBJ2-1, the V gene TRBV5-1; 11 bases are a match to TRBD2. Losses at the gene ends were 7 bases for V and 2 bases for J; bases not matched to a gene: 5. From germline, CDR1 is SGHRS and CDR2 YFSETQ. CDR3 size: 15 residues. The CDR3 loop reads CASGEGLAAYNEQFF. Written as DNA, the CDR3 is TGCGCCAGCGGCGAGGGACTAGCGGCCTACAATGAGCAGTTCTTC.

This clonotype has just a few counts. The gene calls are TRBV29-1 and TRBJ1-3, with D unclear. Trimming pared 5 bases from V and 0 bases from J, leaving 11 bases between. Germline values: CDR1 SQVTM, CDR2 ANQGSEA. The CDR3 is 14 amino acids. CDR3 sequence: CSVFTGLSGNTIYF. The CDR3 DNA follows: TGCAGCGTTTTCACCGGTCTCTCTGGAAACACCATATATTTT.

The chain carries TRBV4-1 and TRBJ2-2; 8 nucleotides align to TRBD2. The ends lost 4 bases at V and 5 bases at J; junction bases unmatched: 18. The CDR3 runs 19 residues. Germline CDR1 and CDR2: MGHRA and YSYEKL. The CDR3, as DNA: TGCGCCAGCAGCCCCCCCACTGCCGCGGGGGGTCGGTGGACCGGGGAGCTGTTTTTT. This gives the protein CASSPPTAAGGRWTGELFF.

V is TRBV19 and J is TRBJ2-7, with TRBD1 as a possible D gene (6 bases). The V end was cut by 6 bases, the J end by 0 bases, with 12 bases between. Germline CDR1 LNHDA, CDR2 SQIVND (reference sequence). CDR3 length: 14 amino acids. In DNA form, the CDR3 reads TGTGCCAGTAGCCAGGGGCCATACTCCTACGAGCAGTACTTC. This translates into CASSQGPYSYEQYF.

The chain uses TRBV9 and TRBJ2-7, with D possibly being TRBD1 or TRBD2 (6 bases each). The CDR3 runs to 13 residues. The ends were cut back, 3 bases at V and 6 bases at J, with 13 bases in the middle. Germline V lookup: CDR1 SGDLS, CDR2 YYNGEE. Written as DNA, the CDR3 is TGTGCCAGCAGCGGAACTCGGGGGCCCGAGCAGTACTTC. This sequence encodes CASSGTRGPEQYF.

The chain carries TRBV4-3 and TRBJ1-3; 7 bases are shared with TRBD1. This CDR3 contains 16 residues. Germline CDR1 reads LGHNA; CDR2 reads YSLEER. V lost 0 bases to trimming and J lost 3 bases; unmatched junction nucleotides: 5. CDR3: CASSQDLRGLGNTIYF. The CDR3, as DNA: TGCGCCAGCAGCCAAGATCTTAGGGGGCTTGGAAACACCATATATTTT.

This chain joins TRBV18 and TRBJ2-5; D is unresolved. The V gene lost 2 bases and the J gene lost 2 bases, with 9 bases spanning the gap. Germline CDR1 and CDR2: KGHSH and LQKENI. The CDR3 extends over 14 amino acids. The CDR3 reads CASSPGNLQETQYF. Written as DNA, the CDR3 is TGTGCCAGCTCACCAGGCAATCTACAAGAGACCCAGTACTTC.

The CDR3 protein is CASSQDRDILAKNIQYF. The CDR3 bases are TGTGCCAGCAGCCAAGACCGGGACATTCTAGCCAAAAACATTCAGTACTTC. The rearrangement uses TRBV4-2 and TRBJ2-4; maybe TRBD1 (6 bases). V was trimmed by 0 bases and J by 0 bases, leaving 12 bases between them. Germline V gives CDR1 LGHNA, CDR2 YNFKEQ. The CDR3 has 17 amino acids.

The rearrangement links TRBV6-5 to TRBJ1-2; D gene uncertain. Germline values: CDR1 MNHEY, CDR2 SVGAGI. Trimming shortened V by 2 bases and J by 6 bases, and 10 bases separated the two germline ends. The CDR3 is 13 amino acids. The CDR3 loop is CASSYGLLDGYTF. CDR3 sequence (DNA): TGTGCCAGCAGTTACGGACTCCTGGATGGCTACACCTTC.

The rearrangement joins TRBV27 to TRBJ1-6, with D tentatively TRBD1 (6 bases). V lost 2 bases and J lost 14, with 7 bases in between. Germline V gives CDR1 MNHEY, CDR2 SMNVEV (reference sequence). There are 11 residues in the CDR3. CDR3: CASSLRGALHF. CDR3 DNA sequence: TGTGCCAGCAGTTTAAGGGGGGCCCTCCACTTT.

This clonotype was observed a handful of times. The chain is built from TRBV4-2 and TRBJ2-5, with a tentative D call TRBD2 (6 bases). Per germline, CDR1 LGHNA and CDR2 YNFKEQ. CDR3 length equals 15 residues. Trimming removed 4 bases at V and 0 bases at J, with 12 bases between. In nucleotides, the CDR3 is TGTGCCAGCAGCCCCTGGCCGGGGGACCAAGAGACCCAGTACTTC. Its protein is CASSPWPGDQETQYF.

This clonotype was seen a few times. The rearrangement uses TRBV6-2 or TRBV6-3 and TRBJ2-5; TRBD2 might be the D (5 bases). V lost 0 bases and J 5 bases, leaving 16 bases between the germline ends. In germline, CDR1 is MNHEY, CDR2 SVGEGT. The length of the CDR3 is 16 residues. The CDR3 is CASSYSEGSLFETQYF. The CDR3 nucleotides read TGTGCCAGCAGTTACTCAGAGGGCAGCCTATTCGAGACCCAGTACTTC.

V is TRBV7-9 and J is TRBJ1-1; D gene uncertain. This CDR3 comprises 11 residues. Germline CDR1 SEHNR, CDR2 FQNEAQ (reference sequence). The ends were cut back, 4 bases at V and 7 bases at J, with 7 bases in the middle. CDR3 region: CASSSRGEAFF. The CDR3 region has the DNA TGTGCCAGCAGCTCCCGGGGTGAAGCTTTCTTT. Together with reference TRBV7-9 and TRBJ1-1, the CDR3 gives the full variable domain: DTGVSQNPRHKITKRGQNVTFRCDPISEHNRLYWYRQTLGQGPEFLTYFQNEAQLEKSRLLSDRFSAERPKGSFSTLEIQRTEQGDSAMYLCASSSRGEAFFGQGTRLTVV.

The V and J genes are TRBV28 and TRBJ1-6, with 8 bases that match TRBD1. Germline V CDR1 and CDR2: MDHEN, SYDVKM. This CDR3 comprises 14 residues. With 3 bases clipped from V and 10 bases from J, the junction kept 5 bases outside the gene matches. Here the CDR3 reads CASSLTGVGSPLHF. The DNA for the CDR3 is TGTGCCAGCAGTTTGACAGGGGTAGGATCACCCCTCCACTTT.

This clonotype came up a few times. The chain recombines TRBV6-2 or TRBV6-3 with TRBJ2-5; 8 bases are shared with TRBD1. Germline V gene data show CDR1 as MNHEY and CDR2 as SVGEGT. The CDR3 is 14 amino acids. The junction had 6 bases not matched to a gene; V was cut back by 4 bases and J by 5 bases. The CDR3: CASSSFRGPETQYF. For the CDR3, the DNA is TGTGCCAGCAGTTCATTCAGGGGGCCCGAGACCCAGTACTTC.

This clonotype was counted between two and nine times. The V and J genes are TRBV24-1 and TRBJ2-3, with 10 positions matching TRBD2. Germline CDR1 KGHDR, CDR2 SFDVKD. V trimming: 6 bases; J trimming: 6 bases; junction bases outside the gene matches: 8. The CDR3 consists of 15 residues. The CDR3 reads CATSPSGGAFDTQYF. In DNA form, the CDR3 reads TGTGCCACCAGTCCCAGCGGGGGGGCCTTTGATACGCAGTATTTT.

There are a few counts of this clonotype. The chain employs TRBV7-9 and TRBJ2-7, with D perhaps matching TRBD2 (6 bases). CDR3 length: 14 amino acids. V was clipped by 5 bases and J by 6 bases, with 17 bases between them. Germline CDR1 SEHNR, CDR2 FQNEAQ (reference sequence). The CDR3 region has the DNA TGTGCCAGCAGCCCAGACCGGGGGTTCCTCGAGCAGTACTTC. It codes for CASSPDRGFLEQYF.

The V call is TRBV27, the J call TRBJ2-3; 10 nucleotides line up with TRBD1. V shed 3 bases and J 4 bases; nucleotides not matched to a gene: 4. The CDR3 covers 15 residues. Per the germline V gene, CDR1 is MNHEY and CDR2 is SMNVEV (reference sequence). The CDR3 is CASSLPGQGSDTQYF. In DNA form, the CDR3 reads TGTGCCAGCAGTTTGCCGGGACAGGGGTCAGATACGCAGTATTTT.

This clonotype came up a few times. The gene calls are TRBV28 and TRBJ1-5, with a tentative D call TRBD1 (6 bases). The CDR3 is made up of 18 amino acids. Germline CDR1 is MDHEN and CDR2 is SYDVKM. Deletions cut 5 bases from V and 0 bases from J, with 20 bases between. CDR3 sequence (DNA): TGTGCCAGCAGTGGGGCTACAGGGCCTACCATTAGCAATCAGCCCCAGCATTTT. It encodes CASSGATGPTISNQPQHF.

In DNA, the CDR3 is TGTGCCAGCAGAGGTGTATCTGAAGCTTTCTTT. It codes for CASRGVSEAFF. The chain carries TRBV12-3 or TRBV12-4 and TRBJ1-1, with D hard to call. The CDR3 is made up of 11 amino acids. V lost 6 bases to trimming and J lost 6 bases, with 8 bases between them.

The chain joins TRBV15 to TRBJ2-7; possible D gene TRBD1, 6 bases. Germline V CDR1 and CDR2: LNHNV, YYDKDF (reference sequence). The CDR3 sequence is 13 residues long. Trimming shortened V by 2 bases and J by 7 bases, and 12 bases separated the two germline ends. The CDR3 protein is CATSRLTGNEQYF. Written as DNA, the CDR3 is TGTGCCACCAGCAGACTGACAGGAAATGAGCAGTACTTC.

This clonotype was picked up a small number of times. The chain joins TRBV20-1 to TRBJ1-1; possible D gene TRBD1, 6 bases. The germline CDR1 and CDR2 sequences are DFQATT and SNEGSKA (reference sequence). With 6 bases removed from V and 1 base from J, the gap between germline ends came to 15 bases. The CDR3 is made up of 14 amino acids. The CDR3, as DNA: TGCAGTGCGCGGGAACAGGGATCGAACACTGAAGCTTTCTTT. Translating gives CSAREQGSNTEAFF.

V and J are TRBV7-2 and TRBJ2-2; TRBD1 matches 9 bases. V was pared by 5 bases and J by 4 bases, with 8 bases of the junction left unmatched. The CDR3 has 16 amino acids. CDR1 and CDR2 (germline): SGHTA, FQGNSA. The CDR3: CASSPWDRALTGELFF. The CDR3 DNA reads as TGTGCCAGCAGCCCGTGGGACAGGGCCCTCACCGGGGAGCTGTTTTTT.

The chain has TRBV5-1 and TRBJ2-3; 7 nucleotides agree with TRBD2. Trimming removed 4 bases from V and 4 bases from J; junction bases left unmatched: 12. This CDR3 is 16 amino acids long. CDR1 and CDR2 (germline): SGHRS, YFSETQ. The CDR3 DNA follows: TGCGCCAGCAGCCCTGGATGGCGGGGGAACGCAGATACGCAGTATTTT. It codes for CASSPGWRGNADTQYF.